This TCR beta chain comes out of a study of sequential checkpoint blockade in melanoma. Study-wide background: Arm A got nivolumab then ipilimumab; arm B the reverse, 1:1. Each arm's sequence ended with maintenance nivolumab.

Repertoires were generated with immunoSEQ multiplex PCR, while TCRdb's copy carries only in-frame clones and drops some. Among approximately 6,100 clones listed, around 58% were seen once. This CDR3 has 15 residues. The junction had 10 bases not matched to a gene; V was cut back by 4 bases and J by 3 bases. Germline V gives CDR1 SGHNT, CDR2 YYREEE (reference sequence). A few counts support this clone. Treatment meaning: randomized to nivolumab then ipilimumab (arm A) or the reverse (arm B). DNA-damaging chemotherapy had not been given to any patient beforehand. Live CD3+CD8+ CD19− CD56− cells were sorted from PBMCs.

This specimen consisted of CD8+ T cells sorted from blood (inferred from file names), obtained from a patient given nivolumab and ipilimumab in sequence. This sequence was found in a human donor with melanoma. The chain employs TRBV5-4 and TRBJ2-7; 7 bases are a match to TRBD1. The CDR3 region is CASSGPGTEFYEQYF. CDR3 in DNA: TGTGCCAGCAGCGGACCCGGGACAGAATTCTACGAGCAGTACTTC.